This T cell receptor beta chain originates from a study of cytomegalovirus exposure and HLA in healthy donors (dated 2017 in TCRdb). About the full investigation: According to an earlier analysis of a few hundred of the donors, about 180 million T cells yielded roughly 110 million unique TCR beta sequences and 250 to 350 Gb of sequence data. An early release that covered approximately 600 HLA-typed donors contained approximately 290 gigabases of sequencing data and 85 million to 100 million unique TCR sequences. Among the approximately 400 genotyped donors, around 79% belonged to the genetic ancestry cluster associated with self-reported Caucasian donors. The aim of the study was to test whether cataloging public T cell receptors could identify signatures of past pathogen exposure. The T cell repertoires of several hundred subjects were profiled by immunosequencing and related to cytomegalovirus serostatus. Besides the first cohort of under 700 subjects, a separate validation cohort made up of over a hundred different subjects was used. The study combined high-throughput TCR immunosequencing, statistical association of individual TCRs with disease status, and machine learning to predict cytomegalovirus infection status. In a later analysis, previously published TCR beta repertoires from several hundred donors were re-analyzed and high-resolution HLA genotyping was added so that TCR occurrence patterns could be studied. The later analysis used no new phenotypic data to find candidate immune exposures, relying instead on TCR beta sequences and their occurrence across donors. In an earlier analysis of about 590 of the donors, high-throughput TCR beta sequencing was used to judge whether each TCR beta V gene segment behaved as functional or pseudogenic. Donor age, sex, ethnicity and CMV serostatus were compiled together with the repertoire data. A later genetic analysis took genome-wide SNP genotypes for about three fifths of the roughly 670 donors and used that subset as a discovery cohort. All discovery cohort repertoires had been generated using a single sequencing platform. Class I and class II HLA loci were covered by the typing at four-digit resolution. The number of typed donors differed by locus: roughly 629-640 for A, B, C, DRB1 and DQB1; 522 for DQA1; 606 for DPA1; and some 470 for DPB1. Five DR-DQ haplotypes were handled as single units for association and clustering because linkage in the cohort was strong. Across 398 genotyped donors of the cohort, an average of approximately 240,000 unique TCR beta nucleotide sequences per donor were sequenced, and around 19% of those sequences were non-productive. Results and caveats for the whole study, not just this receptor: In vitro tests confirmed that three of the cytomegalovirus-associated TCR beta chains recognize cytomegalovirus antigens. Most TCR sequences were observed very rarely across donors, whereas some public TCRs were present in many individuals. It was suggested by the authors that the approach could potentially be generalized to other disease states and immunological phenotypes. This cohort had only TCR beta chains sequenced, and the lack of alpha or paired-chain data limited which features could be detected. Because some donors lacked HLA typing at each locus, the association tests relied only on the typed subset. Strong co-occurrence of HLA alleles, especially DR and DQ, made assigning TCR associations to individual alleles difficult. Correlated functional status among segregating V segments might be attributable to linkage disequilibrium, but an unknown experimental factor could not be ruled out. In an earlier analysis of approximately 600 of the donors, most TCR beta V segments were observed in productive rearrangements about 87% or about 30% of the time, broadly matching IMGT annotations. According to a later genetic analysis, donors in an Asian-associated ancestry cluster had fewer N-insertions in productive TCRs than the approximately 670-donor mean. In the study, some 180 TCR beta chains were listed as associated with cytomegalovirus. A later analysis associated approximately 17,000 TCR beta sequences with specific HLA alleles at a false discovery rate of 0.05. A further reported finding was that TCR beta sequences accurately predicted the HLA-A and HLA-B alleles for most subjects in the first cohort. According to a later analysis, most CMV-associated TCR beta chains appeared to be HLA-restricted, and the HLA associations seemed to be driven largely by CMV exposure. In a later analysis, several top co-occurrence clusters were reported to appear linked to parvovirus B19, influenza, CMV and Epstein-Barr virus. Presence/absence analyses assumed roughly uniform sequencing depth across donors, an assumption that may not hold. A later genetic analysis associated a missense DCLRE1C variant with V-gene and J-gene trimming of TCR beta chains, and an independent cohort replicated the association. A later analysis found that HLA-associated TCR beta chains were more clonally expanded and had lower generation probabilities than equally common non-associated chains. Some IMGT-functional V segments, including TRBV6-2 and TRBV6-3, could not be distinguished by the 87-base-pair reads and were therefore excluded. The earlier analysis of approximately 540 of the donors excluded some 16 rarely observed V segments, including chromosome 9 orphons, because counts were too low. In a later analysis, TCR association rates were found to vary across HLA loci, with the most associated TCRs seen for DRB1 alleles and the fewest for HLA-C alleles. Immune exposure information for the cohort was limited to CMV serostatus. The sequencing pipeline was judged likely to have produced a cluster of highly shared sequence variants as a technical artifact. In both the original and validation cohorts, the classifier was reported to diagnose cytomegalovirus status with high specificity and sensitivity.

Concerning this clone: Its antigen target is currently unknown. No base qualities exist here, and no much larger clone lies one base off it.

The cohort was made up of 650 to 700 healthy bone marrow donors. Cohort members were all nominally healthy when sampled, although unrecorded immune exposures were likely present. The donor was CMV seronegative and belonged to the group of around 350 seronegative cohort members. A peripheral blood sample was collected from each donor, and TCR beta sequencing was performed on peripheral blood mononuclear cells. Genomic DNA was extracted from the blood cell samples with the Qiagen DNeasy Blood Extraction Kit. The library relied on the immunoSEQ multiplex PCR assay. For the multiplex PCR, a mixture combining 60 forward primers for TCR Vbeta segments and 13 reverse primers for TCR Jbeta segments was used. Amplification of the CDR3 region of rearranged TCR beta genes was performed with a multiplex PCR assay on genomic DNA. The amplified TCR beta libraries were sequenced on the Illumina HiSeq System as 87-base-pair reads. The study's own analysis went as follows. Across the 500 to 850 repertoires, a later analysis counted some 81 million unique TCR beta chains, 9.5 million to 13 million of which were shared by at least two donors. Raw reads were error-corrected and collapsed into unique sequences by a nearest-neighbor algorithm in which closely related sequences were merged to remove PCR and sequencing errors. CDR3 sequences were aligned to IMGT reference sequences to assign V, D and J gene segments. Each retained sequence needed at least a six-nucleotide match to both a V gene segment and a J gene segment. Rearrangements were called productive when the CDR3 lacked stop codons and stayed in frame with V and J; all others were non-productive. Following IMGT convention, CDR3 was defined as the stretch from the second conserved V-encoded cysteine up to the conserved J-encoded phenylalanine. In an earlier analysis of approximately 590 of the donors, sequences lacking an unambiguous match to a single V gene segment were excluded. An earlier analysis of almost 600 of the donors classified V segments as functional when productive rearrangements were above 56.7% and as segregating when the standard deviation between donors was above 5%. To diagnose cytomegalovirus status from the catalog of TCR beta chain sequences, a statistical classification framework was built. In a later analysis, V and J genes were assigned by comparing TCR nucleotide sequences against IMGT/GENE-DB human TR gene sequences. In a later analysis, CDR3 sequences and most-parsimonious VDJ recombination scenarios were assigned using the TCRdist pipeline. In a later analysis, every TCR beta chain was defined by the combination of its CDR3 amino acid sequence and its V-gene family, and reads without a unique V-gene family were dropped. As a way to deal with suspected cross-contamination and a sequencing artifact, a later analysis dropped roughly 620 nucleotide sequences that were highly shared and had low generation probability. For each public chain, a later analysis derived a clonal expansion index from normalized ranks of inferred template counts within each repertoire. A later analysis computed generation probabilities with a VDJ recombination model fitted to out-of-frame rearrangements, and checked the results against IGoR. In a later analysis, hypergeometric tests were used to score TCR-TCR, TCR-HLA and TCR-CMV co-occurrence, with a repertoire-size bias correction applied to TCR pairs. To estimate false discovery rates, a later analysis permuted the HLA or CMV assignments 20 times. In a later analysis, co-occurring TCRs were grouped using DBSCAN, and TCRdist sequence similarity was added for clustering within HLA-allele-positive subsets. Repertoires with fewer than 30,000 or more than 120,000 public chains were left out of co-occurrence clustering, as were five repertoires with anomalous nucleotide sharing. Held by TCRdb, this immuneACCESS table contains in-frame sequences only and omits some clones. Under half of the omission traces to an unresolved V gene where checked; the cause of the rest is unknown. V, J and clone size reflect that table, while D and trimming were determined from the DNA. This sample is represented by 120,000 to 150,000 clones; around 75% of them were singletons. The ten top clones hold approximately 2% of the sample.

V ends up 3 bases short and J 4 bases short, with an unmatched junction base count of 6. The cysteine opens and the phenylalanine closes a CDR3 of 15 amino acids. The read is trimmed to its CDR3 DNA, 45 bases read in frame from base 1. According to the germline V gene, CDR1 reads MNHNS and CDR2 reads SASEGT. This sequence originates from a middle-aged woman in good health and CMV-seronegative. The V gene is TRBV6-1 and the J gene is TRBJ2-3; 8 bases in the junction line up with TRBD2. Sequencing was performed on PBMCs. The nucleotide sequence is given as TGTGCCAGCAGTGATCGGACTAGCTCCTCAGATACGCAGTATTTT. The translation is CASSDRTSSSDTQYF.